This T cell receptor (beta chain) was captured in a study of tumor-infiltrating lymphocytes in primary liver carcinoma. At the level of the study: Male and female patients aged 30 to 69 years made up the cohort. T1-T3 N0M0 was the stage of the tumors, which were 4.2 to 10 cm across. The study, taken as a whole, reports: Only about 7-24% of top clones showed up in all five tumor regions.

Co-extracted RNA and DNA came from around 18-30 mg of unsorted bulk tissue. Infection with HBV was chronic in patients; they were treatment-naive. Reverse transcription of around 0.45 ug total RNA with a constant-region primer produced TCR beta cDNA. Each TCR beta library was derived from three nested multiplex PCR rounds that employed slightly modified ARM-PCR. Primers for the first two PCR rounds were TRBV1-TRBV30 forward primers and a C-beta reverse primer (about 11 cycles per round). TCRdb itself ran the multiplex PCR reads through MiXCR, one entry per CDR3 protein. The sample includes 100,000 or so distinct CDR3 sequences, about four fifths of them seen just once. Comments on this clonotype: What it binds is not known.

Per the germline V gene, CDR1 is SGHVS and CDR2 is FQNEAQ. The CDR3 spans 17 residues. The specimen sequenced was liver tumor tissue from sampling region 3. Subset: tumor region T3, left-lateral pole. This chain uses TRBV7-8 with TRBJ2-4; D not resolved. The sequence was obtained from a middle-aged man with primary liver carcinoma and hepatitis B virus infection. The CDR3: CFSSPLSSVLAKNIQYF. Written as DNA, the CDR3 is TGTTTCAGCAGCCCCCTTTCCAGCGTATTAGCCAAAAACATTCAGTACTTC.